The count of the clone carrying this TCR beta chain is one. This specimen belongs to a study of T cell changes during pregnancy in multiple sclerosis. Sequencing was performed with immunoSEQ multiplex PCR; in TCRdb, only in-frame clones are kept and a portion is missing. The data contain about 40,000 clones, 80% to 95% of them singletons. Trimming at V came to 5 bases and at J to 8 bases, leaving 9 bases not matched to a gene. From germline, CDR1 is SNHLY and CDR2 FYNNEI. The CDR3 is 14 residues long. The chain joins TRBV2 to TRBJ1-5, with 7 bases aligning to TRBD1. Sequenced here: CD4+ T cells from peripheral blood mononuclear cells, sampled in the second trimester of pregnancy. This receptor was identified in a female donor in good health, enrolled as a control in a pregnancy study. The CDR3 is CASSPEAQGEPQHF. The DNA of the CDR3 is TGTGCCAGCAGTCCCGAGGCTCAGGGGGAGCCCCAGCATTTT.